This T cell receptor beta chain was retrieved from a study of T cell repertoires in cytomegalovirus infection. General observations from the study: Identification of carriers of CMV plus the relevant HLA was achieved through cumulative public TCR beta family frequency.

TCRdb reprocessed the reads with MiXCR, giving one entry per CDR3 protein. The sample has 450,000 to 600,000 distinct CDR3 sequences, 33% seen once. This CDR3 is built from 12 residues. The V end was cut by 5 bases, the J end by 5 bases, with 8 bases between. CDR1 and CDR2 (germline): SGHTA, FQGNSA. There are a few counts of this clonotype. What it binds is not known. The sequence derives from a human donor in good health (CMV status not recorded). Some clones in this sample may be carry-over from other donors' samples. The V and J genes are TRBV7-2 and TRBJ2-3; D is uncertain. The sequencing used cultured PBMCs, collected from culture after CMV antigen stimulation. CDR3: CASSPYRDTQYF. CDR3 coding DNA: TGTGCCAGCAGCCCATATAGAGATACGCAGTATTTT.